This is a list of T cell receptor beta chains from one sample in a study of shared clonotypes between healthy human individuals. Repertoires were generated with immunoSEQ multiplex PCR, while TCRdb's copy carries only in-frame clones and drops some. Counted here are 980,000 or so clones, approximately 80% occurring once; the ten biggest clones make up about 1.5%. The specimen was memory CD4+ T cells sorted from blood. Receptors originate from a young man in good health. Each CDR3 is given with its conserved first and last residue. D genes are given only for firm matches. A clone size is listed for some rows: how often the clone was seen (once, few, many), or a class if it is expanded.

j_call v_call d_call clone_size cdr3_length cdr3_nt cdr3_aa
TRBJ2-5 TRBV9 TRBD2 once 16 TGTGCCAGCAGCCGGACTAGCGGGGGGGCGTTGGAGACCCAGTACTTC CASSRTSGGALETQYF
TRBJ2-2 TRBV10-3 TRBD2 - 15 TGTGCCATCATTGGCGCGGGAGGGCCAATCGGGGAGCTGTTTTTT CAIIGAGGPIGELFF
TRBJ2-7 TRBV6-6 TRBD2 once 16 TGTGCCAGCAGTTACTCGATTAGCGGGGGCTCCTACGAGCAGTACTTC CASSYSISGGSYEQYF
TRBJ2-5 TRBV5-1 - - 13 TGCGCCAGCAGCCCCGGGCCGAAAGAGACCCAGTACTTC CASSPGPKETQYF
TRBJ1-1 TRBV18 - - 13 TGTGCCAGCTCACCCACACAAGTGACTGAAGCTTTCTTT CASSPTQVTEAFF
TRBJ2-3 TRBV7-9 - - 15 TGTGCCAGCAGCTTATTTACTACCGGGGGATATACGCAGTATTTT CASSLFTTGGYTQYF
TRBJ2-7 TRBV5-1 TRBD1 - 15 TGCGCCAGCAGCTCCGGACAGGGTGGGATCTACGAGCAGTACTTC CASSSGQGGIYEQYF
TRBJ2-2 TRBV5-1 - - 17 TGCGCCAGCAGCAGGGGGGCCGTTAGGGCTGGCACCGGGGAGCTGTTTTTT CASSRGAVRAGTGELFF
TRBJ2-5 TRBV2 - - 10 TGTGCCAGCAGGATTGGGGCCCAGTACTTC CASRIGAQYF
TRBJ1-2 TRBV9 TRBD1 - 15 TGTGCCAGCAGCGCCACCGGGACAGGCTTTTATGGCTACACCTTC CASSATGTGFYGYTF
TRBJ1-4 TRBV11-3 TRBD1 - 13 TGTGCCAGCAGGGGACAGGGAGGAGAAAAACTGTTTTTT CASRGQGGEKLFF
TRBJ1-6 TRBV10-1 TRBD1 few 14 TGCGCCAGCAGGGACACAGGGGAAAATTCACCCCTCCACTTT CASRDTGENSPLHF
TRBJ2-5 TRBV28 - many 15 TGTGCCAGCAGTTTACTGACGGGGAACTCAGAGACCCAGTACTTC CASSLLTGNSETQYF
TRBJ2-2 TRBV7-9 TRBD2 - 14 TGTGCCACCCTCCCGCTAGCGGTGTACGGGGAGCTGTTTTTT CATLPLAVYGELFF
TRBJ2-1 TRBV4-2 - - 12 TGTGCCAGCAGCCAAGAAAGGAGCCAGCAGTTCTTC CASSQERSQQFF
TRBJ2-3 TRBV7-2 TRBD1 - 15 TGTGCCAGCAGCTTAGGAGGACAGGGATTAGATACGCAGTATTTT CASSLGGQGLDTQYF
TRBJ2-3 TRBV20-1 - - 11 TGCAGTGCTAGCGTCGCGGGGACGCAGTATTTT CSASVAGTQYF
TRBJ1-4 TRBV5-6 - - 15 TGTGCCAGCAGGGCCCGTCGGGTAACCCATGAAAAACTGTTTTTT CASRARRVTHEKLFF
TRBJ2-1 TRBV4-1 - - 13 TGCGCCAGCAGCCAGGCGACTAGTTCAGAGCAGTTCTTC CASSQATSSEQFF
TRBJ2-7 TRBV5-1 - - 13 TGCGCCAGCAGCCCCGGGCCGGCCTACGAGCAGTACTTC CASSPGPAYEQYF
TRBJ1-5 TRBV23-1 TRBD1 - 15 TGCGCCAGCAGTCCTAACAGGGGTGGCGTTCAGCCCCAGCATTTT CASSPNRGGVQPQHF
TRBJ1-2 TRBV5-4 - - 15 TGTGCCAGCAGCTACCGGGGGGCAGGGAAAGATGGCTACACCTTC CASSYRGAGKDGYTF
TRBJ1-6 TRBV28 - - 12 TGTGCCAGCAGAACACCTAATTCACCCCTCCACTTT CASRTPNSPLHF
TRBJ2-1 TRBV5-1 - many 14 TGCGCCAGCAGCTTGGGACAGGCGTACAATGAGCAGTTCTTC CASSLGQAYNEQFF
TRBJ1-2 TRBV5-5 - - 13 TGTGCCAGCAGCCGGGACCGCAACTATGGCTACACCTTC CASSRDRNYGYTF
TRBJ2-6 TRBV4-1 TRBD2 - 18 TGCGCCAGCAGCCAAGTCGGGGGGGCACTCTCTGGGGCCAACGTCCTGACTTTC CASSQVGGALSGANVLTF
TRBJ2-1 TRBV10-2 TRBD2 - 15 TGCGCCAGCAAAGATCGGGGGGGAGGATACAATGAGCAGTTCTTC CASKDRGGGYNEQFF
TRBJ1-6 TRBV7-9 TRBD1 few 15 TGTGCCAGCAGCCGCAGACAGGGGGTTTTGTCACCCCTCCACTTT CASSRRQGVLSPLHF
TRBJ2-5 TRBV5-4 - - 17 TGTGCCAGCAGCTTGGCCATGGGGGTGGGGGCACAAGAGACCCAGTACTTC CASSLAMGVGAQETQYF
TRBJ2-2 TRBV7-3 - few 12 TGTGCCAGCAGCCTGTACACCGGGGAGCTGTTTTTT CASSLYTGELFF
TRBJ2-1 TRBV7-8 TRBD1 - 17 TGTGCCAGCAGCTTTTACACAGGGGCCGGGGCCTACAATGAGCAGTTCTTC CASSFYTGAGAYNEQFF
TRBJ1-3 TRBV6-6 - - 16 TGTGCCAGCAGTTCCACCGGGGAGGACTCTGGAAACACCATATATTTT CASSSTGEDSGNTIYF
TRBJ2-5 TRBV4-3 - - 13 TGCGCCAGCAGCCTAGGGCCGCGAGAGACCCAGTACTTC CASSLGPRETQYF
TRBJ1-1 TRBV5-4 - - 13 TGTGCCAGCAGTTTGGGTCGGCCCACTGAAGCTTTCTTT CASSLGRPTEAFF
TRBJ2-1 TRBV5-6 - - 14 TGTGCCAGCAGCTTGGTTGAAGGCCTCAGGGAGCAGTTCTTC CASSLVEGLREQFF
TRBJ2-3 TRBV5-1 - - 12 TGCGCCAGCAGCTTGAGAGGGGATACGCAGTATTTT CASSLRGDTQYF
TRBJ2-7 TRBV5-1 - - 15 TGCGCCAGCAGCTCGGGTCGGGTGAACCCCTACGAGCAGTACTTC CASSSGRVNPYEQYF
TRBJ2-3 TRBV15 - once 15 TGTGCCACCAGCAGAGATGTGGACTCCCCCCATACGCAGTATTTT CATSRDVDSPHTQYF
TRBJ2-3 TRBV28 TRBD2 - 17 TGTGCCAGCAGTTCCCCCGGGAGGGTAGGGTACACAGATACGCAGTATTTT CASSSPGRVGYTDTQYF
TRBJ2-2 TRBV4-3 - once 14 TGCGCCAGCAGGCCCGGCCTCGTCACCGGGGAGCTGTTTTTT CASRPGLVTGELFF
TRBJ2-7 TRBV4-1 - - 13 TGCGCCAGCAGCCAAGGAACAGGGCGCGAGCAGTACTTC CASSQGTGREQYF
TRBJ1-3 TRBV5-1 - once 15 TGCGCCAGCAGCTTGGTGGCGGGAGCTGGAAACACCATATATTTT CASSLVAGAGNTIYF
TRBJ1-2 TRBV4-1 - few 12 TGCGCCAGCAGCCAAGACAGCTATGGCTACACCTTC CASSQDSYGYTF
TRBJ2-2 TRBV10-3 TRBD1 - 17 TGTGCCATCAGTGAGTCAGGGGGGACAGGGAACACCGGGGAGCTGTTTTTT CAISESGGTGNTGELFF
TRBJ2-7 TRBV19 - - 15 TGTGCCAGTAGTATTTTGGTCAGGGGTTCCTACGAGCAGTACTTC CASSILVRGSYEQYF
TRBJ1-3 TRBV18 - few 15 TGTGCCAGCTCACGATCTCCGAGGGGAGGAAACACCATATATTTT CASSRSPRGGNTIYF
TRBJ1-3 TRBV11-2 - - 13 TGTGCCAGCAGCTTAGCTCAGGGGAACACCATATATTTT CASSLAQGNTIYF
TRBJ2-7 TRBV7-8 - - 14 TGTGCCAGCAGCTTCTACGGGAGAGACTACGAGCAGTACTTC CASSFYGRDYEQYF
TRBJ1-6 TRBV6-1 - - 13 TGTGCCAGCAGATTGGTAGATAATTCACCCCTCCACTTT CASRLVDNSPLHF
TRBJ2-7 TRBV5-1 - - 13 TGCGCCAGCAGCCAATCCCAGGGTTTCGAGCAGTACTTC CASSQSQGFEQYF
TRBJ2-1 TRBV29-1 TRBD2 - 14 TGCAGCGTTGTGGGCGGGAGGAAATACAATGAGCAGTTCTTC CSVVGGRKYNEQFF
TRBJ2-2 TRBV11-3 TRBD1 - 17 TGTGCCAGCAGCTTAAGGACGGGACAGTCGAACACCGGGGAGCTGTTTTTT CASSLRTGQSNTGELFF
TRBJ1-5 TRBV5-1 - few 15 TGCGCCAGCAGCTTGGAAGGGGATAGCAATCAGCCCCAGCATTTT CASSLEGDSNQPQHF
TRBJ1-1 TRBV19 - - 14 TGTGCCACCAAACGAGGGGGGATGAACACTGAAGCTTTCTTT CATKRGGMNTEAFF
TRBJ1-5 TRBV10-3 - - 14 TGTGCCATCAGTGAGGGGAGCAGCAATCAGCCCCAGCATTTT CAISEGSSNQPQHF
TRBJ1-4 TRBV6-6 TRBD1 - 13 TGTGCCAGCAGTCAGGGGGAGGGCGAAAAACTGTTTTTT CASSQGEGEKLFF
TRBJ2-3 TRBV4-3 TRBD2 few 17 TGCGCCAGCAGCCAAGATGGAGCGGGAGGTGGAGCAGATACGCAGTATTTT CASSQDGAGGGADTQYF
TRBJ2-5 TRBV6-5 TRBD2 many 14 TGTGCCAGCAGGCTAGCGGGGTATAAAGAGACCCAGTACTTC CASRLAGYKETQYF
TRBJ2-7 TRBV7-2 TRBD2 - 15 TGTGCCAGCAGCACTAGCGGGAGGGCATCCTACGAGCAGTACTTC CASSTSGRASYEQYF
TRBJ2-3 TRBV28 TRBD1 - 16 TGTGCCAGCAGTTTGAGAGGGGACAGAATCACAGATACGCAGTATTTT CASSLRGDRITDTQYF